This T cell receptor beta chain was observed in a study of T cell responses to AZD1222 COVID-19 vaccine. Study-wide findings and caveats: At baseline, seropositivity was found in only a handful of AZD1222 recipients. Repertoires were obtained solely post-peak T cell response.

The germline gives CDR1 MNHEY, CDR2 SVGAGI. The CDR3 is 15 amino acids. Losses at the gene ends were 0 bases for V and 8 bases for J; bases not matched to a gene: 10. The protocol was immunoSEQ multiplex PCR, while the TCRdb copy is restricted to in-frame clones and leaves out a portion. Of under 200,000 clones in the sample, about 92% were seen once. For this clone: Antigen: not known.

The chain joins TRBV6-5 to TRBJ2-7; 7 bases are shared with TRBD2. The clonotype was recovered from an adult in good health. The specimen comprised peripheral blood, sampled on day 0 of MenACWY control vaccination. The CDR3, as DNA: TGTGCCAGCAGTTACTCTGGGACTACCGAAACCAAGCAGTACTTC. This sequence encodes CASSYSGTTETKQYF.